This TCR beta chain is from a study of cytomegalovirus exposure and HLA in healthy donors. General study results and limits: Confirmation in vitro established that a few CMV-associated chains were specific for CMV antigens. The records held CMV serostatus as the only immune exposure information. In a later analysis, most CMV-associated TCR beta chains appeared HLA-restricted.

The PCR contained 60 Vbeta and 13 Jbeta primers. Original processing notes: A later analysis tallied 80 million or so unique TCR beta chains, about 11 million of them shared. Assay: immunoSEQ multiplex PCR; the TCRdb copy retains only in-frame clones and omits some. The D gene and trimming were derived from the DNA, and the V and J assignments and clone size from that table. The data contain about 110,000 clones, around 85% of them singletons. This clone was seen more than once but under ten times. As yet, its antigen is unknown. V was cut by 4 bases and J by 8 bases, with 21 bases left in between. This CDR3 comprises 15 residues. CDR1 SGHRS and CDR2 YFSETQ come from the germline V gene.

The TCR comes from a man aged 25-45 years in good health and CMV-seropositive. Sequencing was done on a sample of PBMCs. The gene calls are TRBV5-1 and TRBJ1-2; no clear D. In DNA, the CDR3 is TGCGCCAGCAGCCTTGACTCCGGGAACCTGGGGGGCTACACCTTC. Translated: CASSLDSGNLGGYTF.